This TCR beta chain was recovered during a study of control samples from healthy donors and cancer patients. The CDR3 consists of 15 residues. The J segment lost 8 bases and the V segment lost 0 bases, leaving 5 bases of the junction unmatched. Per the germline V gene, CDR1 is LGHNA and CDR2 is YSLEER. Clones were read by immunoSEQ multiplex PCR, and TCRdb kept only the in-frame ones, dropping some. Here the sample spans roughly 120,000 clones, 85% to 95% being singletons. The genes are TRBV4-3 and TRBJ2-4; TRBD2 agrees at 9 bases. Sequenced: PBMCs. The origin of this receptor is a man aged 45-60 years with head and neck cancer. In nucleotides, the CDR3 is TGCGCCAGCAGCCAAGATCCTAGCGGGGATGACATTCAGTACTTC. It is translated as CASSQDPSGDDIQYF.